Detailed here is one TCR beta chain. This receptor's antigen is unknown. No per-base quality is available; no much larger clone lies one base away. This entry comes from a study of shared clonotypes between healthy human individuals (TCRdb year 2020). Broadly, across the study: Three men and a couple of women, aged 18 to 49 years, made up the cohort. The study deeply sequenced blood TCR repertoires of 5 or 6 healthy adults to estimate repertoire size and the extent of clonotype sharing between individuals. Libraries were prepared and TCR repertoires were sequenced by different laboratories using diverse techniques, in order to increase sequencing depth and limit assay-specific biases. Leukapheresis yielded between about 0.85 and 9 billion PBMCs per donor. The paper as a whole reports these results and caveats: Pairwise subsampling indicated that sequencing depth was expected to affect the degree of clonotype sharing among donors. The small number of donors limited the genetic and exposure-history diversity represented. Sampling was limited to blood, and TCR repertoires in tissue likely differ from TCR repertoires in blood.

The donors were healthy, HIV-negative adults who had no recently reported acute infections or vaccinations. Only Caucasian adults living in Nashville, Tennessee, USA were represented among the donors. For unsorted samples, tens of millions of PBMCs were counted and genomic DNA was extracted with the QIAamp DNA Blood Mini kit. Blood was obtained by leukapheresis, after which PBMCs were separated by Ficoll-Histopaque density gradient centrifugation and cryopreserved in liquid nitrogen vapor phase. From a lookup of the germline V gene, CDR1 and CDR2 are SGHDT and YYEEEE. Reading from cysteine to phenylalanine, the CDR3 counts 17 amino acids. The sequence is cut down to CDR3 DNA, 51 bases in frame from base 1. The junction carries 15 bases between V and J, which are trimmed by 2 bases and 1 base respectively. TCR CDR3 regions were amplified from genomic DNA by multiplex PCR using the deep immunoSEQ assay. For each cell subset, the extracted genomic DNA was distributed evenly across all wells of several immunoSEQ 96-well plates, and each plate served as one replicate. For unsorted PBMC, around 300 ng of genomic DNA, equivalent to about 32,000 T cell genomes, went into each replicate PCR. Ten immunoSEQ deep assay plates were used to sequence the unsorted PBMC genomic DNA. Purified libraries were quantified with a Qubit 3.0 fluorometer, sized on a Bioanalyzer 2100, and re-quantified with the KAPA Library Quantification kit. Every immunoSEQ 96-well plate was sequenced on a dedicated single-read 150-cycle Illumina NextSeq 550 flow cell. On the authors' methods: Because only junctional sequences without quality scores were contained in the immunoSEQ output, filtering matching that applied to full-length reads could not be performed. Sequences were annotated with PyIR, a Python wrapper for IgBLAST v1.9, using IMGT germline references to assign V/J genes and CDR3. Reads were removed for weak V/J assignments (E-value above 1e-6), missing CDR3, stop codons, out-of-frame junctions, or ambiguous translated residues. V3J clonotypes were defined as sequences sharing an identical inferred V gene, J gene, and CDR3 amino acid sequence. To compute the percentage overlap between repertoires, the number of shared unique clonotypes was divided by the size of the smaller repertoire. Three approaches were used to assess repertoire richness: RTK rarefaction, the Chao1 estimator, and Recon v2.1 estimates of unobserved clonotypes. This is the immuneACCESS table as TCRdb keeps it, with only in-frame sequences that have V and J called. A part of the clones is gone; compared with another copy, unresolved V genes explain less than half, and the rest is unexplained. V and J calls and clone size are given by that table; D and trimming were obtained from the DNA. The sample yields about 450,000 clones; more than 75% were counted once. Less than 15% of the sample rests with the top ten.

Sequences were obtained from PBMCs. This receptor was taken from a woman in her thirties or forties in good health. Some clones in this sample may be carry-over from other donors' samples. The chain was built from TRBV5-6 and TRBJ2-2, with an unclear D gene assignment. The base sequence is TGTGCCAGCAGCTTTTTGGGCCAGGACGGGAACACCGGGGAGCTGTTTTTT. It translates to CASSFLGQDGNTGELFF.